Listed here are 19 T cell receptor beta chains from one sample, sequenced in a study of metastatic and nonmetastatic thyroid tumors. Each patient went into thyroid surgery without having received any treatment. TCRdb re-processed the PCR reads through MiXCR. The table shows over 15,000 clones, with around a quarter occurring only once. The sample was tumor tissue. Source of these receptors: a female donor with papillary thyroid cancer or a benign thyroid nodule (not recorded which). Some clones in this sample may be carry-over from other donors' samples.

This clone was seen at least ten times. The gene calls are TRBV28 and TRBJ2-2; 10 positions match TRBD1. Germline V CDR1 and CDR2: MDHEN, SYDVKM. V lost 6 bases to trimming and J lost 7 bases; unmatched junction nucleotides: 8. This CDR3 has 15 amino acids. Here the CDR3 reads CASRTTGGVIGELFF. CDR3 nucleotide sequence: TGTGCCAGCAGAACGACAGGGGGCGTTATCGGGGAGCTGTTTTTT.

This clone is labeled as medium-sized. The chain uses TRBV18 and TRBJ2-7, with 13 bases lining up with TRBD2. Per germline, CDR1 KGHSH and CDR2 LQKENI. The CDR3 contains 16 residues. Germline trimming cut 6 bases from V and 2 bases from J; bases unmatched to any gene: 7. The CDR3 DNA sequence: TGTGCCAGCTCGCGGGAAGGGACTAGCGGGACCTACGAGCAGTACTTC. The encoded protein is CASSREGTSGTYEQYF.

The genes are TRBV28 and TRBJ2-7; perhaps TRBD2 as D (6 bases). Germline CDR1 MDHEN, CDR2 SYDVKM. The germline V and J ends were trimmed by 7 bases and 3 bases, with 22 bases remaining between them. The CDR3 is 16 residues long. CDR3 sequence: CASISSWGTYGYEQYF. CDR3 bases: TGTGCCAGCATTTCCTCCTGGGGGACTTACGGCTACGAGCAGTACTTC.

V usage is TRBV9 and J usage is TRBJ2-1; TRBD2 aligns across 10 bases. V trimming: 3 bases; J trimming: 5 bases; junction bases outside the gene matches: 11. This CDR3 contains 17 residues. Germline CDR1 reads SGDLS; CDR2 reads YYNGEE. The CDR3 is CASSGYFTSGADNEQFF. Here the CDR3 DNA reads TGTGCCAGCAGCGGGTACTTTACTAGCGGGGCGGACAATGAGCAGTTCTTC.

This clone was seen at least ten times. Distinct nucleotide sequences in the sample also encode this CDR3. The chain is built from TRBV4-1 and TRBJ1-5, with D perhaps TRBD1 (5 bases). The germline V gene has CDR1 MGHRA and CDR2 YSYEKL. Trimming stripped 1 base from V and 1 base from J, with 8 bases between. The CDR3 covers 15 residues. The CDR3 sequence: CASSQVPGSNQPQHF. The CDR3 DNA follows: TGCGCCAGCAGCCAAGTCCCAGGGAGCAATCAGCCCCAGCATTTT.

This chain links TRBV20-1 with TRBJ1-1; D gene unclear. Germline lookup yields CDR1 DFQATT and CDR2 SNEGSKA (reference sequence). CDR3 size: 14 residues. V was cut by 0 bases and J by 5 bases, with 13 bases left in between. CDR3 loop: CSARDPGKETEAFF. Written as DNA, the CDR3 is TGCAGTGCTAGAGATCCGGGGAAGGAGACTGAAGCTTTCTTT.

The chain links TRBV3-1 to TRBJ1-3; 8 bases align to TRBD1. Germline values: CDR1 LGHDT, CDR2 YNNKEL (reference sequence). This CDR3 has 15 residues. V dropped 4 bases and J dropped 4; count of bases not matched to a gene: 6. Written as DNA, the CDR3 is TGTGCCAGCAGCCCCAGGGGGCTGAAAGGAAACACCATATATTTT. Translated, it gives CASSPRGLKGNTIYF.

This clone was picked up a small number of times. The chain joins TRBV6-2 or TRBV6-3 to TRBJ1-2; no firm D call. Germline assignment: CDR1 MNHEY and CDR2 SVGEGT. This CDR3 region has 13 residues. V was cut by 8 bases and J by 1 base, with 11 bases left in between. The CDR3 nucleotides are TGTGCCAGCGAAGGAGGGAGTAACTATGGCTACACCTTC. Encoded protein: CASEGGSNYGYTF.

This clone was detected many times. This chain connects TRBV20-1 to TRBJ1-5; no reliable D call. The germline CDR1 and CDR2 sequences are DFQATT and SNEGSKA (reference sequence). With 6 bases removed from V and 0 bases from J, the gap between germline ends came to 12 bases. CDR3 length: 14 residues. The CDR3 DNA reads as TGCAGTGCCCCAACAGAATATAGCAATCAGCCCCAGCATTTT. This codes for CSAPTEYSNQPQHF.

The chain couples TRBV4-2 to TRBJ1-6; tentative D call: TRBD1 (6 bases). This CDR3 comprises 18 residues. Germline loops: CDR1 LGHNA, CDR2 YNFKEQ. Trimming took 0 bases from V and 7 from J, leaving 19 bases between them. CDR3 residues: CASSQDRGGLRGNSPLHF. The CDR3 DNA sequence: TGTGCCAGCAGCCAAGATCGGGGGGGGCTGCGAGGAAATTCACCCCTCCACTTT.

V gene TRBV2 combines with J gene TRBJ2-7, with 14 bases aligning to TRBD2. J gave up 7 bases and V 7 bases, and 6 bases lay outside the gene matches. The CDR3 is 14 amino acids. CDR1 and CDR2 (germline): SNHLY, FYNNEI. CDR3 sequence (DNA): TGTGCCAGCACGACTAGCGGGAGGGCCGAAGAGCAGTACTTC. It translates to CASTTSGRAEEQYF.

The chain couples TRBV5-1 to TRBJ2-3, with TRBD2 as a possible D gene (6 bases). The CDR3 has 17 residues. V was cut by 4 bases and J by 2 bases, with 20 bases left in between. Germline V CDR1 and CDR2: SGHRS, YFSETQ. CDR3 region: CASSPRTIGSFTDTQYF. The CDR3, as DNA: TGCGCCAGCAGCCCGCGGACTATTGGGAGTTTCACAGATACGCAGTATTTT.

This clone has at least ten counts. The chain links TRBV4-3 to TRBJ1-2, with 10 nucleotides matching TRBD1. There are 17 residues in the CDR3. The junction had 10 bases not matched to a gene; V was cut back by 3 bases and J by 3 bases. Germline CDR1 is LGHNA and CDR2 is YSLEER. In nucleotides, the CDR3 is TGCGCCAGCAGCCAGGACCGGGACAGGGGAGATTACTATGGCTACACCTTC. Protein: CASSQDRDRGDYYGYTF.

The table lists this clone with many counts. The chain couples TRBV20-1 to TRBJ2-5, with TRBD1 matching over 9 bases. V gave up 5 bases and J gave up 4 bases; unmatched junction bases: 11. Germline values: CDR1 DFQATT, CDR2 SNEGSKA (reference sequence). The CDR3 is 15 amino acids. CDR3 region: CSALYQGQGSETQYF. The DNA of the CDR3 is TGCAGTGCTCTCTACCAGGGACAGGGATCAGAGACCCAGTACTTC.

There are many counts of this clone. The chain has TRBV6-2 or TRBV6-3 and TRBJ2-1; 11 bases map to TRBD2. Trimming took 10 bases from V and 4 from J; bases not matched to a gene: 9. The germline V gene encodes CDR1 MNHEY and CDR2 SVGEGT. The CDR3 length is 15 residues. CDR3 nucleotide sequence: TGTGCCACATCCTCCGGGACTAGCGGTTACAATGAGCAGTTCTTC. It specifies CATSSGTSGYNEQFF.

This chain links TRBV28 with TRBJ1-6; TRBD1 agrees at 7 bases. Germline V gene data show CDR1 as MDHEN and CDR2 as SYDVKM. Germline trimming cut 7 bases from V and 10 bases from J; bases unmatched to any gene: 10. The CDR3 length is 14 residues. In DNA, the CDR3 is TGTGCCAGCATTTCCACAGGGGATACGTCACCCCTCCACTTT. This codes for CASISTGDTSPLHF.

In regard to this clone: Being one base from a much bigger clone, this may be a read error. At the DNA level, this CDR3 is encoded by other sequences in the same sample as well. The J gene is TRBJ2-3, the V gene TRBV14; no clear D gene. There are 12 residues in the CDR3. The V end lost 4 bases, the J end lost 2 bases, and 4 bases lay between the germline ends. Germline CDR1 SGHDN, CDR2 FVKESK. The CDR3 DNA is TGTGCCAGCAGCCCCGCCACAGATACGCAGTATTTT. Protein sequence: CASSPATDTQYF. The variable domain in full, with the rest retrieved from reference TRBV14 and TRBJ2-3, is EAGVTQFPSHSVIEKGQTVTLRCDPISGHDNLYWYRRVMGKEIKFLLHFVKESKQDESGMPNNRFLAERTGGTYSTLKVQPAELEDSGVYFCASSPATDTQYFGPGTRLTVL.

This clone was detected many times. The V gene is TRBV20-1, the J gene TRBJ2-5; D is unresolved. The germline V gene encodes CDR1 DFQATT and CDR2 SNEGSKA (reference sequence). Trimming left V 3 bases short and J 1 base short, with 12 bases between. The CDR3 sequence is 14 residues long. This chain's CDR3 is CSASLPRSQETQYF. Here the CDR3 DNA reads TGCAGTGCTAGCCTCCCTAGGTCCCAAGAGACCCAGTACTTC.

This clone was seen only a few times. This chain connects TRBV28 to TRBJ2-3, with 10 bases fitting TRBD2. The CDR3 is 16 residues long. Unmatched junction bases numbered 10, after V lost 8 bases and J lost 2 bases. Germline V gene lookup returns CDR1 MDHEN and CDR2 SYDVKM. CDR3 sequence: CASGGLAEGFTDTQYF. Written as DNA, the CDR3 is TGTGCCAGCGGAGGACTAGCGGAAGGTTTCACAGATACGCAGTATTTT. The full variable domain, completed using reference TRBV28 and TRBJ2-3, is DVKVTQSSRYLVKRTGEKVFLECVQDMDHENMFWYRQDPGLGLRLIYFSYDVKMKEKGDIPEGYSVSREKKERFSLILESASTNQTSMYLCASGGLAEGFTDTQYFGPGTRLTVL.